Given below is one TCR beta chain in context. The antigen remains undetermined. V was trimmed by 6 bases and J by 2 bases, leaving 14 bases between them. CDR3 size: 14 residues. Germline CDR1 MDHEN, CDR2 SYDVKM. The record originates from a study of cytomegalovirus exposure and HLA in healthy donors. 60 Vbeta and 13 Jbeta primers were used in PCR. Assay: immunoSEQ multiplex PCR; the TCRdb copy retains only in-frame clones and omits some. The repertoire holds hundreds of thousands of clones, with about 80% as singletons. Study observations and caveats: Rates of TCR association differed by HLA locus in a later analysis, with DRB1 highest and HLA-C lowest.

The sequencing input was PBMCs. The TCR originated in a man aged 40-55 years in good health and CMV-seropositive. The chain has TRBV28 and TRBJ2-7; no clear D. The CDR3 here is CASSHRVNPYEQYV. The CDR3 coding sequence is TGTGCCAGCAGCCACCGGGTCAACCCCTACGAGCAGTACGTC.